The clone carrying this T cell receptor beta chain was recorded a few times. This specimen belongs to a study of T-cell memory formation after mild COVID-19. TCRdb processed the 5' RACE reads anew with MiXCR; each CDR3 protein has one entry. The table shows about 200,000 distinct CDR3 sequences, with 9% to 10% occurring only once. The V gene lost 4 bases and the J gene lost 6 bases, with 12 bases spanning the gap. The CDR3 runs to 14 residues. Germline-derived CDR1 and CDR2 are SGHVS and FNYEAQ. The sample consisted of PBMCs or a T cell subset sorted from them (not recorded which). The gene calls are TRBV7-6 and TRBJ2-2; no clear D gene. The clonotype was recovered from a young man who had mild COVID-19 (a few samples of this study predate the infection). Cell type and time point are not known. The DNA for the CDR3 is TGTGCCAGCAGCTCATCCGGTGATGCCGGGGAGCTGTTTTTT. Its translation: CASSSSGDAGELFF.